Sequencing of this T cell receptor beta chain was carried out in a study of cytomegalovirus exposure and HLA in healthy donors. Details on this clone: What it recognizes is unknown.

Regarding the study as a whole: Later analysis identified several of the most significant clusters that appeared linked to common viral pathogens. A later analysis found most CMV-associated TCR beta chains apparently HLA-restricted. CMV antigen specificity of three CMV-associated chains was confirmed in vitro.

The CDR3 runs 15 residues. V gave up 2 bases and J gave up 4 bases, with 14 bases separating them. The germline V gene has CDR1 WNHNN and CDR2 SYGVQD (reference sequence). With 60 Vbeta and 13 Jbeta primers, the PCR was carried out. Using immunoSEQ multiplex PCR, the repertoire was profiled, and TCRdb retains in-frame clones only, with some absent. The sample lists 65,000 to 80,000 clones, nearly 80% occurring once. This clonotype originated in a middle-aged woman in good health and CMV-seropositive. The J gene is TRBJ1-2, the V gene TRBV10-1; D uncertain. Specimen: PBMCs. For the CDR3, the DNA is TGCGCCAGCAGTGAGGTAACAGCCAAGGCCTATGGCTACACCTTC. Protein product: CASSEVTAKAYGYTF.